These 18 T cell receptor beta chains were all obtained from the same sample, sequenced in a study of post-analysis software for immune sequencing data. Study-wide findings and caveats: Relative to controls, patients had several TRBV segments at higher frequency, with TRBV5-6, TRBV5-1 and TRBV20-1 among these.

Their antigen targets remain unknown. Included in the TCR beta cDNA libraries were unique molecular identifiers. TCRdb used MiXCR to reprocess the PCR reads, holding one entry per CDR3 protein. The sample consists of more than 450,000 distinct CDR3 sequences, approximately 34% of them appearing once. The sequencing sample was made of blood. The source of these receptors is a girl under 18 with multiple sclerosis.

This clonotype came up a few times. J is TRBJ1-1 and V is TRBV2; 8 positions agree with TRBD1. V shed 6 bases and J 2 bases; nucleotides not matched to a gene: 5. The CDR3 has 14 residues. Per germline, CDR1 SNHLY and CDR2 FYNNEI. The CDR3: CASRMTGDNTEAFF. As DNA, the CDR3 is TGTGCCAGCAGGATGACAGGGGATAACACTGAAGCTTTCTTT.

CDR3 sequence reads: CSGIASGDEQFF. CDR3 in DNA: TGCAGTGGAATCGCTAGCGGCGATGAGCAGTTCTTC. J is TRBJ2-1 and V is TRBV20-1, with 7 positions matching TRBD2. CDR1 and CDR2 from the germline V gene are DFQATT and SNEGSKA (reference sequence). J was trimmed by 8 bases and V by 7 bases; bases with no gene match: 8. The CDR3 runs 12 residues.

The chain employs TRBV5-5 and TRBJ2-1; TRBD1 agrees at 10 bases. Germline V gene lookup returns CDR1 SGHKS and CDR2 YYEKEE (reference sequence). This CDR3 is built from 16 residues. J gave up 4 bases and V 1 base, and 5 bases lay outside the gene matches. The CDR3 DNA reads TGTGCCAGCAGCTTGCGGACAGGGGGTTTGTACAATGAGCAGTTCTTC. Its protein product is CASSLRTGGLYNEQFF.

The rearrangement joins TRBV2 to TRBJ2-1; 10 nucleotides match TRBD1. Germline V gene data show CDR1 as SNHLY and CDR2 as FYNNEI. There are 15 residues in the CDR3. J was trimmed by 3 bases and V by 6 bases; bases with no gene match: 5. Here the CDR3 reads CASRTDRGSYNEQFF. The CDR3 DNA reads as TGTGCCAGCAGGACGGACAGGGGGAGCTACAATGAGCAGTTCTTC.

This clonotype was counted ten times or more. The rearrangement links TRBV6-5 to TRBJ2-5; 8 positions match TRBD2. Germline assignment: CDR1 MNHEY and CDR2 SVGAGI. V lost 5 bases, J lost 5 bases, and 7 bases stayed unmatched. The CDR3 runs 14 residues. CDR3 amino acids: CASSERGGFETQYF. The CDR3, as DNA: TGTGCCAGCAGTGAACGGGGGGGATTCGAGACCCAGTACTTC.

This clonotype was picked up a small number of times. This chain connects TRBV20-1 to TRBJ1-5; perhaps TRBD1 as D (5 bases). V was clipped by 6 bases and J by 4 bases, with 19 bases between them. From germline, CDR1 is DFQATT and CDR2 SNEGSKA (reference sequence). CDR3 length equals 15 residues. The CDR3 DNA sequence: TGCAGTGCCAGCGATGGGGCTACAGGAAATCAGCCCCAGCATTTT. Encoded protein: CSASDGATGNQPQHF.

The rearrangement uses TRBV18 and TRBJ2-7; D gene unclear. Germline V gene sequence: CDR1 KGHSH, CDR2 LQKENI. The CDR3 has 13 residues. The ends were cut back, 2 bases at V and 2 bases at J, with 7 bases in the middle. The CDR3 here is CASSPYGTYEQYF. The CDR3 coding sequence is TGTGCCAGCTCACCATACGGAACCTACGAGCAGTACTTC.

This clonotype has more than one count but fewer than ten. V is TRBV7-8 and J is TRBJ1-2, with D hard to call. V shed 3 bases and J shed 0 bases, with 8 bases lying between them. From germline, CDR1 is SGHVS and CDR2 FQNEAQ. This CDR3 is 14 amino acids long. CDR3 sequence: CASSLKAPNYGYTF. CDR3 in DNA: TGTGCCAGCAGCTTGAAAGCCCCTAACTATGGCTACACCTTC. Combining the CDR3 with reference TRBV7-8 and TRBJ1-2 gives the whole variable domain GAGVSQSPRYKVAKRGQDVALRCDPISGHVSLFWYQQALGQGPEFLTYFQNEAQLDKSGLPSDRFFAERPEGSVSTLKIQRTQQEDSAVYLCASSLKAPNYGYTFGSGTRLTVV.

This clonotype has only a few counts. The gene calls are TRBV15 and TRBJ1-5; no reliable D call. Between the trimmed V and J ends, which lost 1 base and 0 bases, there was a span of 4 bases. Germline V gene sequence: CDR1 LNHNV, CDR2 YYDKDF (reference sequence). There are 14 residues in the CDR3. CDR3 loop: CATSRASSNQPQHF. CDR3 nucleotide sequence: TGTGCCACCAGCAGAGCCAGTAGCAATCAGCCCCAGCATTTT.

This chain links TRBV5-1 with TRBJ2-5, with 9 bases matching TRBD1. The germline V gene has CDR1 SGHRS and CDR2 YFSETQ. This CDR3 spans 16 amino acids. V trimming: 3 bases; J trimming: 5 bases; junction bases outside the gene matches: 11. The CDR3 loop is CASSSPQGALDETQYF. In DNA form, the CDR3 reads TGCGCCAGCAGCTCACCACAGGGGGCATTGGATGAGACCCAGTACTTC.

The rearrangement joins TRBV29-1 to TRBJ1-5; no clear D. Germline V lookup: CDR1 SQVTM, CDR2 ANQGSEA. The CDR3 is 12 residues long. The V and J ends lost 7 bases and 2 bases respectively, with 9 bases between them. CDR3: CSAGVGNQPQHF. Here the CDR3 DNA reads TGCAGCGCCGGGGTGGGCAATCAGCCCCAGCATTTT.

V and J are TRBV4-1 and TRBJ1-6; D gene ambiguous. Per germline, CDR1 MGHRA and CDR2 YSYEKL. V gave up 0 bases and J gave up 10 bases, with 10 bases separating them. The CDR3 runs 14 residues. Here the CDR3 DNA reads TGCGCCAGCAGCCAAGAGGGCAACTGGTCACCCCTCCACTTT. Its protein is CASSQEGNWSPLHF.

The genes are TRBV12-3 or TRBV12-4 and TRBJ2-5; no firm D call. The CDR3 covers 15 residues. The V end was cut by 2 bases, the J end by 2 bases, with 12 bases between. CDR3: CASSLYARTQETQYF. The CDR3 DNA reads TGTGCCAGCAGTTTATATGCCAGAACACAAGAGACCCAGTACTTC.

V and J are TRBV2 and TRBJ1-5, with D unresolved. V lost 3 bases and J lost 1, with 7 bases in between. CDR1 and CDR2 from the germline V gene are SNHLY and FYNNEI. The CDR3 runs 14 residues. This CDR3 is CASSDRASNQPQHF. DNA for the CDR3: TGTGCCAGCAGTGATAGGGCCAGCAATCAGCCCCAGCATTTT.

This clonotype was seen a handful of times. The chain carries TRBV12-3 or TRBV12-4 and TRBJ1-5, with D uncertain. This CDR3 has 14 residues. Trimming took 5 bases from V and 4 from J, leaving 12 bases between them. The CDR3 is CASSGLVGNQPQHF. DNA for the CDR3: TGTGCCAGCAGTGGACTTGTGGGGAATCAGCCCCAGCATTTT.

This clonotype showed up just once. The chain couples TRBV5-1 to TRBJ2-3; the D call may be TRBD1 or TRBD2 (5 bases each). The CDR3 has 16 amino acids. Between the trimmed V and J ends, which lost 3 bases and 4 bases, there was a span of 18 bases. Germline-derived CDR1 and CDR2 are SGHRS and YFSETQ. CDR3 bases: TGCGCCAGCAGCTCCCCACCTGGCGTGGGGGCAGATACGCAGTATTTT. Amino acids: CASSSPPGVGADTQYF.

A few counts support this clonotype. The rearrangement joins TRBV7-3 to TRBJ2-7; TRBD2 agrees at 16 bases. The V segment lost 0 bases and the J segment 10 bases; nucleotides outside the gene matches: 9. Germline CDR1 SGHTA, CDR2 FQGTGA. The CDR3 length is 17 residues. The CDR3 region is CASSLTGTSGGVSDQYF. The CDR3 nucleotides read TGTGCCAGCAGCTTAACGGGGACTAGCGGGGGGGTCTCGGACCAGTACTTC.

This clonotype occurred a few times. The V and J genes are TRBV5-1 and TRBJ2-7; TRBD2 might be the D (6 bases). The J call may be incorrect, as the DNA end agrees better with TRBJ2-5. Germline-derived CDR1 and CDR2 are SGHRS and YFSETQ. The CDR3 extends over 15 amino acids. The CDR3 region is CASSSSTGVPETQYF. In nucleotides, the CDR3 is TGCGCCAGCAGCTCATCGACGGGGGTCCCAGAGACCCAGTACTTC.